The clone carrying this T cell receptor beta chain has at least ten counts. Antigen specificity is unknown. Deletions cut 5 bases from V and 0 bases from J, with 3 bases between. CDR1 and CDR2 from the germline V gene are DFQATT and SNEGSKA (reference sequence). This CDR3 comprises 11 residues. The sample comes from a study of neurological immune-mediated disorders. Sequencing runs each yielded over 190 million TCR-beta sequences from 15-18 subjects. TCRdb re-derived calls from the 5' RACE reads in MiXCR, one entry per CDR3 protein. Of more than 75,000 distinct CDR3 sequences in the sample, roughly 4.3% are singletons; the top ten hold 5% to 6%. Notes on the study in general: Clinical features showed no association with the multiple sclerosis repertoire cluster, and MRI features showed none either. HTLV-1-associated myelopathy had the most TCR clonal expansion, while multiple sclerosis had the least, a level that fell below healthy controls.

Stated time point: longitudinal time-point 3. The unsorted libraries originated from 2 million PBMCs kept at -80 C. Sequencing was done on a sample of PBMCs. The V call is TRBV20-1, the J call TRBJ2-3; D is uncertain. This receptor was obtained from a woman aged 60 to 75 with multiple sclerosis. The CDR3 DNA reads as TGCAGTGCTCCTAGCACAGATACGCAGTATTTT. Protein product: CSAPSTDTQYF.